The sequence of this T cell receptor beta chain was determined in a study of beta chain features in type 1 diabetes. Broader study findings: Moderate but significant shortening of TCRB CDR3s was recorded in all four CD4+ subsets from Type 1 diabetes patients.

All of the isolated RNA was reverse transcribed, so expressed TCRB transcripts were sequenced. The assay was immunoSEQ multiplex PCR, and TCRdb's table has in-frame clones only and misses some. The profile shows roughly 400,000 clones, 8.5% to 10% of them singletons. Naive, central memory, regulatory and stem cell-like memory cells within the CD4+ compartment were sorted using CD45RO/CCR7/CD25/CD127/CD95/CD27. In its sample, this clone was seen a few times. Its specificity is not known. V was shortened by 7 bases and J by 0 bases, with 13 bases between the two germline ends. The CDR3 loop spans 14 amino acids. Germline V gives CDR1 GTSNPN, CDR2 SVGIG (reference sequence).

The TCR sequence derives from a man aged 25 to 45 with type 1 diabetes. Material for sequencing was central memory CD4+ T cells from blood. The chain combines TRBV30 with TRBJ1-5; D might be TRBD1 (5 bases). CDR3 nucleotide sequence: TGTGCCTATCAGGCAGGGAATAGCAATCAGCCCCAGCATTTT. As protein: CAYQAGNSNQPQHF.